These 6 T cell receptor beta chains originate from one sample sequenced in a study of CD8 T cells in ankylosing spondylitis. TCRdb reprocessed the 5' RACE reads via MiXCR and lists one record per CDR3 protein. The top ten hold more than 9% of the sample, which has approximately 110,000 distinct CDR3 sequences, less than 25% seen once. The sample consisted of synovial fluid, either unsorted or a sorted T cell fraction (not recorded which). The source of these receptors is a male donor with ankylosing spondylitis.

This clonotype was recorded a few times. The V call is TRBV24-1, the J call TRBJ2-3, with 10 bases lining up with TRBD1. The CDR3 extends over 14 amino acids. The germline gives CDR1 KGHDR, CDR2 SFDVKD. The J segment lost 3 bases and the V segment lost 6 bases, leaving 2 bases of the junction unmatched. As DNA, the CDR3 is TGTGCCACCAGTCCGGGACAGGGGACAGATACGCAGTATTTT. It is translated as CATSPGQGTDTQYF.

This chain joins TRBV7-9 and TRBJ1-2; D is undetermined. The CDR3 consists of 12 residues. V was shortened by 5 bases and J by 7 bases, with 11 bases between the two germline ends. From germline, CDR1 is SEHNR and CDR2 FQNEAQ (reference sequence). The DNA for the CDR3 is TGTGCCAGCAGCCTCCAAGTTGGTGGCTACACCTTC. It is translated as CASSLQVGGYTF.

This clonotype was counted many times. The chain joins TRBV15 to TRBJ2-2; D is possibly TRBD1 (6 bases). The V end lost 5 bases, the J end lost 5 bases, and 21 bases lay between the germline ends. CDR1 LNHNV and CDR2 YYDKDF come from the germline V gene (reference sequence). The CDR3 loop spans 17 amino acids. The CDR3: CATSPTRTEFRTGELFF. Here the CDR3 DNA reads TGTGCCACCAGCCCCACCCGGACAGAATTTCGGACCGGGGAGCTGTTTTTT.

The chain employs TRBV7-2 and TRBJ2-5; weak D call: TRBD2 (5 bases). The germline V gene encodes CDR1 SGHTA and CDR2 FQGNSA. The germline V and J ends were trimmed by 7 bases and 5 bases, with 17 bases remaining between them. This CDR3 comprises 14 residues. The CDR3 is CASNSFDGGETQYF. DNA for the CDR3: TGTGCCAGCAACTCATTCGACGGCGGGGAGACCCAGTACTTC.

The chain joins TRBV3-1 to TRBJ2-2; TRBD2 matches 10 bases. Germline V gene data show CDR1 as LGHDT and CDR2 as YNNKEL (reference sequence). The CDR3 totals 19 residues. With V trimmed by 1 base and J by 2 bases, 10 bases remained unmatched. CDR3 sequence reads: CASSQVEGLALINTGELFF. CDR3 coding DNA: TGTGCCAGCAGCCAAGTGGAGGGACTAGCGCTAATTAACACCGGGGAGCTGTTTTTT.

V gene TRBV24-1 combines with J gene TRBJ2-3; D possibly matches TRBD1 or TRBD2 (5 bases each). V lost 8 bases to trimming and J lost 3 bases, with 14 bases between them. Germline V gene data show CDR1 as KGHDR and CDR2 as SFDVKD. The CDR3 runs 14 residues. The CDR3 coding sequence is TGTGCCACCACGGCAGCAGGGAGTACAGATACGCAGTATTTT. Protein product: CATTAAGSTDTQYF.